One sample yielded the 6 T cell receptor beta chains listed below, sequenced in a study of blood T cell repertoires in COVID-19. Using immunoSEQ multiplex PCR, the repertoire was profiled, and TCRdb retains in-frame clones only, with some absent. The table has 230,000 or so clones, approximately 88% seen once. Specimen: PBMCs or T cells enriched from blood (not recorded which). All receptors come from a woman between 35 and 50 years old with acute COVID-19.

The V gene is TRBV9, the J gene TRBJ1-6; a weak D match, TRBD1 (5 bases). This CDR3 has 15 amino acids. V was clipped by 3 bases and J by 5 bases, with 12 bases between them. The germline gives CDR1 SGDLS, CDR2 YYNGEE. This CDR3 is CASSGRAGHNSPLHF. In nucleotides, the CDR3 is TGTGCCAGCAGCGGCAGGGCAGGGCATAATTCACCCCTCCACTTT. The full variable domain, its missing parts supplied by reference TRBV9 and TRBJ1-6, is DSGVTQTPKHLITATGQRVTLRCSPRSGDLSVYWYQQSLDQGLQFLIQYYNGEERAKGNILERFSAQQFPDLHSELNLSSLELGDSALYFCASSGRAGHNSPLHFGNGTRLTVT.

The V call is TRBV18, the J call TRBJ1-1; TRBD1 matches at 7 bases. From germline, CDR1 is KGHSH and CDR2 LQKENI. The CDR3 length is 14 residues. Trimming removed 3 bases from V and 6 bases from J; junction bases left unmatched: 7. Here the CDR3 DNA reads TGTGCCAGCTCACCCCCGACAGGGAGACCTGAAGCTTTCTTT. It codes for CASSPPTGRPEAFF.

This chain connects TRBV7-2 to TRBJ2-2; TRBD2 aligns across 8 bases. The germline V gene has CDR1 SGHTA and CDR2 FQGNSA. V lost 5 bases to trimming and J lost 6 bases; unmatched junction nucleotides: 11. This CDR3 region has 16 residues. CDR3 bases: TGTGCCAGCAGCCTCCGACTAGCGTTTCCCCCCGGGGAGCTGTTTTTT. Translating gives CASSLRLAFPPGELFF.

The V call is TRBV11-2, the J call TRBJ2-2; the match to TRBD2 covers 13 bases. Germline V CDR1 and CDR2: SGHAT, FQNNGV. V shed 5 bases and J 1 base; nucleotides not matched to a gene: 7. The CDR3 has 18 amino acids. The CDR3, as DNA: TGTGCCAGCAGCCTGGGACTAGCGGGGCAAGAGAACACCGGGGAGCTGTTTTTT. Residues: CASSLGLAGQENTGELFF. Full variable domain (rest looked up from reference TRBV11-2 and TRBJ2-2): EAGVAQSPRYKIIEKRQSVAFWCNPISGHATLYWYQQILGQGPKLLIQFQNNGVVDDSQLPKDRFSAERLKGVDSTLKIQPAKLEDSAVYLCASSLGLAGQENTGELFFGEGSRLTVL.

The V gene is TRBV19, the J gene TRBJ2-5; 9 nucleotides align to TRBD2. This CDR3 contains 16 residues. Trimming removed 5 bases from V and 5 bases from J; junction bases left unmatched: 12. The germline V gene has CDR1 LNHDA and CDR2 SQIVND (reference sequence). Here the CDR3 reads CASSGPVRGGVETQYF. CDR3 coding DNA: TGTGCCAGTAGTGGTCCCGTGCGGGGGGGCGTCGAGACCCAGTACTTC.

In DNA form, the CDR3 reads TGCGCCAGCACAGGGGGAGGAGAAACTGAAGCTTTCTTT. Protein product: CASTGGGETEAFF. This chain links TRBV10-2 with TRBJ1-1, with 7 bases aligning to TRBD1. This CDR3 comprises 13 residues. Germline values: CDR1 WSHSY, CDR2 SAAADI. V shed 7 bases and J 5 bases; nucleotides not matched to a gene: 7.